Reported below is one T cell receptor beta chain. Its target is not known. The junction departs from germline at one end; a sequencing error may be responsible. Production of TCR beta cDNA used around 500 ng total RNA together with a constant-region primer. Nested multiplex PCR, run for three rounds with slightly modified ARM-PCR, yielded TCR beta libraries. Investigators reported that the first two PCR rounds, at roughly 10 cycles each, used TRBV1-TRBV30 forward primers with a C-beta reverse primer. One entry per CDR3 protein results from TCRdb running MiXCR on the multiplex PCR reads. The table includes 330,000 or so distinct CDR3 sequences, almost 65% detected once. These data are taken from a study of tumor-infiltrating lymphocytes in primary liver carcinoma. Overall study context: The cohort consisted of patients whose primary liver carcinoma was surgically resected.

This CDR3 is built from 12 residues. CDR1 is SGHAT, CDR2 FQNNGV, per germline. Germline DNA was also extracted, with blood RNA taken from unsorted whole blood. No patient had received treatment, and all had chronic HBV infection. Sampling before surgery obtained 4 to 5 milliliters of peripheral blood. Points from the study as a whole: Since the samples were bulk and unsorted, the CD4+ and CD8+ repertoires were not compared.

V and J are TRBV11-2 and TRBJ2-7, with D perhaps TRBD1 (5 bases). The clonotype comes from a man aged 40-55 years with primary liver carcinoma and hepatitis B virus infection. The source material was peripheral blood. CDR3 sequence: CASSLGVYEQYF. The CDR3 DNA follows: TGTGCTAGCAGCTTAGGGGTCTACGAGCAGTACTTC.